What follows are 30 T cell receptor beta chains derived from one specimen sequenced in a study of T cells after yellow fever vaccination (dated by TCRdb to the late 2010s). The method behind the library was 5' RACE. TCRdb shows the sequencer as Illumina HiSeq 2500. TCRdb reprocessed the public reads (quality trimming at Q25 with fastp, clone calling with MiXCR) and kept in-frame beta chains. Records with the same CDR3 protein are collapsed into one entry carrying the most frequent genes and DNA. Here the sample has about 150,000 distinct CDR3 sequences; 6.6% occur a single time. Approximately 0.61% of the sample is taken by the ten largest. The sample's treatment or condition, from its label and the paper: live attenuated yellow fever vaccine strain. This material consisted of CD4+ T cells sorted from PBMCs, taken 10 days after the yellow fever booster vaccination. The receptor set was obtained from a man in his thirties or forties who received the YFV17D yellow fever vaccine.

This clonotype has a count of ten or more. This sequence joins TRBV5-1 and TRBJ2-7; 8 nucleotides align to TRBD2. This CDR3 contains 16 residues. Per the germline V gene, CDR1 is SGHRS and CDR2 is YFSETQ. Trimming took 4 bases from V and 0 from J; bases not matched to a gene: 9. CDR3 amino acids: CASSPKRETLSYEQYF. As DNA, the CDR3 is TGCGCCAGCAGCCCCAAGCGGGAGACCCTCTCCTACGAGCAGTACTTC.

This clonotype was observed at least ten times. The rearrangement uses TRBV12-3 or TRBV12-4 and TRBJ2-2; D perhaps matches TRBD1 (5 bases). The CDR3 is 14 amino acids. The V end was cut by 10 bases, the J end by 4 bases, with 16 bases between. The CDR3 nucleotides are TGTGCCACAGTTCCTATGACAGTCACCGGGGAGCTGTTTTTT. Protein product: CATVPMTVTGELFF.

This clonotype was seen many times. CDR3 residues: CASKDPYNEQFF. CDR3 in DNA: TGTGCCAGCAAGGACCCTTACAATGAGCAGTTCTTC. This rearrangement joins TRBV6-5 to TRBJ2-1; D is unclear. The CDR3 is 12 residues long. CDR1 and CDR2 (germline): MNHEY, SVGAGI. V was cut by 7 bases and J by 4 bases, with 8 bases left in between.

The V gene is TRBV7-2, the J gene TRBJ2-5; 9 nucleotides align to TRBD2. J gave up 5 bases and V 8 bases, and 12 bases lay outside the gene matches. The germline CDR1 and CDR2 sequences are SGHTA and FQGNSA. This CDR3 has 15 amino acids. The CDR3 spells CASEAGGRVGETQYF. In DNA, the CDR3 is TGTGCCAGCGAGGCGGGAGGGCGTGTAGGCGAGACCCAGTACTTC.

This clonotype was seen at least ten times. The V and J genes are TRBV20-1 and TRBJ2-3, with a possible D match to TRBD2 (5 bases). V dropped 3 bases and J dropped 3 bases, with 13 bases sitting between them. The germline gives CDR1 DFQATT, CDR2 SNEGSKA (reference sequence). This CDR3 comprises 14 residues. The CDR3 region is CSASFGGWTDTQYF. The CDR3 DNA reads TGCAGTGCTAGTTTCGGCGGGTGGACAGATACGCAGTATTTT.

This clonotype was recorded at least ten times. The V call is TRBV20-1, the J call TRBJ1-2; 10 nucleotides line up with TRBD1. Per germline, CDR1 DFQATT and CDR2 SNEGSKA (reference sequence). The CDR3 has 13 amino acids. V lost 3 bases, J lost 6 bases, and 4 bases stayed unmatched. For the CDR3, the DNA is TGCAGTGCTAGTAGACAGGGGGCTAATGGCTACACCTTC. The encoded protein is CSASRQGANGYTF.

The genes are TRBV18 and TRBJ2-7, with D unclear. The V end lost 1 base, the J end lost 7 bases, and 8 bases lay between the germline ends. The CDR3 extends over 12 amino acids. Germline V gene data show CDR1 as KGHSH and CDR2 as LQKENI. CDR3: CASSPLREEQYF. DNA of the CDR3: TGTGCCAGCTCACCACTCCGAGAGGAGCAGTACTTC.

The table lists this clonotype with a few counts. DNA of the CDR3: TGTGCAAGTCGCTTAACCGATAATGAGCAGTTCTTC. It codes for CASRLTDNEQFF. The genes are TRBV12-2 and TRBJ2-1. TRBV12-2 is noted as a pseudogene. The CDR3 covers 12 residues.

Concerning this clonotype itself: This may be a read error, as it is one base from a much larger clone. This sequence joins TRBV12-3 or TRBV12-4 and TRBJ2-4; no definite D call. The ends were cut back, 5 bases at V and 5 bases at J, with 16 bases in the middle. There are 15 residues in the CDR3. CDR3 bases: TGTGCCAGCAGTACAACTGTAGGCAGCGAAAACATTCAGTACTTC. It is translated as CASSTTVGSENIQYF.

This clonotype was detected ten times or more. Here the CDR3 reads CASMMEGSTGELFF. CDR3 coding DNA: TGCGCCAGCATGATGGAGGGATCCACCGGGGAGCTGTTTTTT. This chain links TRBV5-1 with TRBJ2-2; D might be TRBD2 (6 bases). There are 14 residues in the CDR3. V lost 6 bases and J lost 4, with 13 bases in between. Per germline, CDR1 SGHRS and CDR2 YFSETQ.

The chain combines TRBV7-2 with TRBJ2-4; D gene uncertain. This CDR3 contains 16 residues. Trimming cost V 2 bases and J 1 base, with 12 bases left between them. The germline gives CDR1 SGHTA, CDR2 FQGNSA. Here the CDR3 reads CASSLLGSSAKNIQYF. The CDR3 DNA is TGTGCCAGCAGCTTACTTGGGTCCTCGGCCAAAAACATTCAGTACTTC.

The sample holds many counts of this clonotype. This chain connects TRBV20-1 to TRBJ1-2; TRBD1 might be the D (6 bases). Germline CDR1 and CDR2: DFQATT and SNEGSKA (reference sequence). V lost 3 bases to trimming and J lost 4 bases, with 15 bases between them. This CDR3 is 14 amino acids long. The CDR3 loop reads CSASRGARGYGYTF. CDR3 nucleotide sequence: TGCAGTGCTAGTAGGGGGGCGCGGGGCTATGGCTACACCTTC.

This clonotype was recorded many times. This chain links TRBV5-1 with TRBJ2-3; D is possibly TRBD2 (6 bases). Between the trimmed V and J ends, which lost 5 bases and 9 bases, there was a span of 19 bases. This CDR3 has 14 residues. Germline V gene data show CDR1 as SGHRS and CDR2 as YFSETQ. CDR3: CASRILEGTGTQYF. The CDR3 nucleotides are TGCGCCAGCAGGATACTGGAGGGCACCGGGACGCAGTATTTT.

This clonotype was picked up many times. V and J are TRBV10-3 and TRBJ2-3; D gene unclear. V was trimmed by 3 bases and J by 6 bases, leaving 10 bases between them. The CDR3 has 13 amino acids. CDR1 and CDR2 (germline): ENHRY, SYGVKD. The CDR3 DNA sequence: TGTGCCATCAGTGAAATGGGGTCGGATACGCAGTATTTT. Amino acids: CAISEMGSDTQYF.

The sample holds many counts of this clonotype. The chain combines TRBV3-1 with TRBJ2-3; D is possibly TRBD1 (6 bases). CDR1 and CDR2 from the germline V gene are LGHDT and YNNKEL (reference sequence). V lost 0 bases and J lost 8, with 12 bases in between. The CDR3 is 14 amino acids. CDR3 region: CASSQDPSRGTQYF. DNA of the CDR3: TGTGCCAGCAGCCAAGACCCCTCCAGGGGTACGCAGTATTTT.

In its sample, this clonotype was seen many times. The V gene is TRBV4-2, the J gene TRBJ1-1, with 7 positions matching TRBD1. The germline CDR1 and CDR2 sequences are LGHNA and YNFKEQ. This CDR3 has 13 amino acids. V shed 1 base and J 7 bases; nucleotides not matched to a gene: 3. As DNA, the CDR3 is TGTGCCAGCAGCCAAGGGGGGACAGTTGAAGCTTTCTTT. Translating it yields CASSQGGTVEAFF.

The V and J genes are TRBV19 and TRBJ2-2, with 7 bases lining up with TRBD2. CDR3 length equals 15 residues. Looked up from germline, CDR1 is LNHDA and CDR2 is SQIVND (reference sequence). V trimming: 6 bases; J trimming: 6 bases; junction bases outside the gene matches: 10. The CDR3 bases are TGTGCCAGTAGAGTCGGCGGGAGTAGAGCCGGGGAGCTGTTTTTT. This codes for CASRVGGSRAGELFF. The full variable domain, its missing parts supplied by reference TRBV19 and TRBJ2-2, is DGGITQSPKYLFRKEGQNVTLSCEQNLNHDAMYWYRQDPGQGLRLIYYSQIVNDFQKGDIAEGYSVSREKKESFPLTVTSAQKNPTAFYLCASRVGGSRAGELFFGEGSRLTVL.

At least ten counts were recorded for this clonotype. The chain has TRBV7-2 and TRBJ1-1; 9 positions match TRBD1. The CDR3 has 16 amino acids. J lost 6 bases, V lost 5 bases, and 13 bases had no gene match. CDR1 is SGHTA and CDR2 is FQGNSA in the germline V gene. CDR3 region: CASSKQGADKIAEAFF. The CDR3 DNA is TGTGCCAGCAGCAAACAGGGGGCCGACAAGATCGCTGAAGCTTTCTTT. Full variable domain (outside the CDR3, taken from reference TRBV7-2 and TRBJ1-1): GAGVSQSPSNKVTEKGKDVELRCDPISGHTALYWYRQSLGQGLEFLIYFQGNSAPDKSGLPSDRFSAERTGGSVSTLTIQRTQQEDSAVYLCASSKQGADKIAEAFFGQGTRLTVV.

This clonotype was seen many times. The rearrangement links TRBV6-5 to TRBJ1-4; 10 positions match TRBD1. V dropped 5 bases and J dropped 8; count of bases not matched to a gene: 8. CDR1 and CDR2 (germline): MNHEY, SVGAGI. This CDR3 spans 15 amino acids. The CDR3 sequence: CASSRDRGRGEKLFF. DNA for the CDR3: TGTGCCAGCAGTCGGGACAGGGGTCGGGGCGAAAAACTGTTTTTT.

The chain couples TRBV20-1 to TRBJ2-5; possible D gene TRBD1, 6 bases. The CDR3 loop spans 15 amino acids. Germline lookup yields CDR1 DFQATT and CDR2 SNEGSKA (reference sequence). V gave up 6 bases and J gave up 5 bases, with 22 bases separating them. The CDR3 DNA reads TGCAGTGCAAGGGAGACCAGGGGTGTGGGGGAGACCCAGTACTTC. Its translation: CSARETRGVGETQYF.

This clonotype has ten or more counts. The chain employs TRBV12-3 or TRBV12-4 and TRBJ2-1; TRBD2 is a possible D gene (6 bases). This CDR3 region has 15 residues. V lost 7 bases to trimming and J lost 0 bases, with 13 bases between them. The CDR3 DNA reads as TGTGCCAGCAACATAGGGAGGAGCTCCTACAATGAGCAGTTCTTC. Translation: CASNIGRSSYNEQFF.

This clonotype was counted ten times or more. The chain has TRBV10-1 and TRBJ2-3; D possibly corresponds to TRBD2 (6 bases). The V end was cut by 6 bases, the J end by 2 bases, with 15 bases between. The germline CDR1 and CDR2 sequences are WNHNN and SYGVQD (reference sequence). CDR3 length: 15 amino acids. The CDR3 is CASSPSSGTTDTQYF. CDR3 in DNA: TGCGCCAGCAGCCCTAGTAGCGGAACCACAGATACGCAGTATTTT.

The table lists this clonotype with many counts. The genes are TRBV12-5 and TRBJ2-2, with no clear D. Germline V gene lookup returns CDR1 LGHNT and CDR2 FRNRAP. The ends were cut back, 2 bases at V and 11 bases at J, with 9 bases in the middle. This CDR3 region has 12 residues. CDR3 sequence reads: CASGLNGIELFF. CDR3 nucleotide sequence: TGTGCTAGTGGTTTGAATGGAATTGAGCTGTTTTTT.

This clonotype was seen repeatedly, ten times or more. The chain uses TRBV24-1 and TRBJ2-1; D ambiguous. Trimming stripped 4 bases from V and 9 bases from J, with 12 bases between. The CDR3 totals 13 residues. CDR1 KGHDR and CDR2 SFDVKD come from the germline V gene. The CDR3: CATSESKVIEQFF. DNA of the CDR3: TGTGCCACCAGTGAGTCTAAAGTGATTGAGCAGTTCTTC.

This clonotype has ten or more counts. The gene calls are TRBV7-7 and TRBJ2-5, with a weak D call TRBD1 (5 bases). Germline CDR1 reads SSHAT; CDR2 reads FNYEAQ (reference sequence). Between the trimmed V and J ends, which lost 5 bases and 0 bases, there was a span of 10 bases. This CDR3 spans 14 amino acids. CDR3 sequence: CASSPGRNQETQYF. The CDR3 DNA reads as TGTGCCAGCAGCCCAGGGCGAAACCAAGAGACCCAGTACTTC. The whole variable domain, remainder taken from reference TRBV7-7 and TRBJ2-5, is GAGVSQSPRYKVTKRGQDVTLRCDPISSHATLYWYQQALGQGPEFLTYFNYEAQPDKSGLPSDRFSAERPEGSISTLTIQRTEQRDSAMYRCASSPGRNQETQYFGPGTRLLVL.

J is TRBJ2-7 and V is TRBV11-2; 7 nucleotides line up with TRBD2. The CDR3 contains 19 residues. Trimming removed 3 bases from V and 2 bases from J; junction bases left unmatched: 19. CDR1 SGHAT and CDR2 FQNNGV come from the germline V gene. The CDR3, as DNA: TGTGCCAGCAGCTTCTCGCGATTTGCGGCGGGACTACTCACCTACGAGCAGTACTTC. This translates into CASSFSRFAAGLLTYEQYF.

Many counts were recorded for this clonotype. The chain recombines TRBV7-2 with TRBJ2-5; D is possibly TRBD1 (6 bases). V was clipped by 5 bases and J by 5 bases, with 12 bases between them. Germline values: CDR1 SGHTA, CDR2 FQGNSA. This CDR3 has 13 amino acids. The CDR3 nucleotides are TGTGCCAGCAGCAGAGACAGGAGGGAGACCCAGTACTTC. Protein product: CASSRDRRETQYF.

This clonotype was seen at least ten times. The J gene is TRBJ2-1, the V gene TRBV15; D possibly corresponds to TRBD2 (6 bases). The V and J ends lost 1 base and 7 bases respectively, with 17 bases between them. Germline V gene sequence: CDR1 LNHNV, CDR2 YYDKDF (reference sequence). CDR3 length equals 16 residues. DNA of the CDR3: TGTGCCACCAGCAGAGGATATTTGACTAGTATAAATGAGCAGTTCTTC. Translating gives CATSRGYLTSINEQFF. Variable domain in full (rest from reference TRBV15 and TRBJ2-1): DAMVIQNPRYQVTQFGKPVTLSCSQTLNHNVMYWYQQKSSQAPKLLFHYYDKDFNNEADTPDNFQSRRPNTSFCFLDIRSPGLGDTAMYLCATSRGYLTSINEQFFGPGTRLTVL.

Many counts were recorded for this clonotype. In DNA form, the CDR3 reads TGTGCCAGCAGTTATAGCGGGAGCTCCAATGAGCAGTTCTTC. Protein: CASSYSGSSNEQFF. The chain combines TRBV6-2 or TRBV6-3 with TRBJ2-1, with TRBD2 matching over 9 bases. The CDR3 is made up of 14 amino acids. Germline V gives CDR1 MNHEY, CDR2 SVGEGT. Trimming cost V 3 bases and J 6 bases; bases outside gene matches: 3.

There are many counts of this clonotype. The V call is TRBV5-4, the J call TRBJ2-1, with 9 bases fitting TRBD2. Trimming took 4 bases from V and 9 from J; bases not matched to a gene: 14. The germline CDR1 and CDR2 sequences are SGHNT and YYREEE (reference sequence). This CDR3 is 16 amino acids long. CDR3: CASSPTGTSSVSEQFF. The CDR3 region has the DNA TGTGCCAGCAGCCCCACCGGGACTAGCTCAGTTAGTGAGCAGTTCTTC.